This is a list of T cell receptor beta chains from one sample in a study of T cells in Graves' hyperthyroidism and ophthalmopathy. A single record per CDR3 protein comes from TCRdb applying MiXCR to the multiplex PCR reads. The data show about 640,000 distinct CDR3 sequences, more than 20% seen once. Sequenced sample: blood. These receptors came from a man younger than 45 with Graves' ophthalmopathy. CDR3s include the opening cysteine and the closing phenylalanine or tryptophan. Each record gives: D gene, clone size, V gene, J gene, CDR3 protein, CDR3 DNA. D genes are given only for firm matches. Clone size is stated in some rows and not others, as once, few, many or a class when expanded.

D gene: -
clone size: few
V gene: TRBV10-3
J gene: TRBJ1-2
CDR3 protein: CAISESMVGQGYGYTF
CDR3 DNA: TGTGCCATCAGTGAGTCGATGGTCGGGCAGGGGTATGGCTACACCTTC

D gene: TRBD2
clone size: few
V gene: TRBV5-8
J gene: TRBJ2-1
CDR3 protein: CASRGAGASYNEQFF
CDR3 DNA: TGTGCCAGCAGGGGAGCGGGAGCTTCCTACAATGAGCAGTTCTTC

D gene: TRBD2
clone size: few
V gene: TRBV7-2
J gene: TRBJ2-7
CDR3 protein: CASSMTSGSRYEQYF
CDR3 DNA: TGTGCCAGCAGCATGACTAGCGGGAGTAGGTACGAGCAGTACTTC

D gene: -
clone size: -
V gene: TRBV3-1
J gene: TRBJ2-7
CDR3 protein: CASSPHGTYEQYF
CDR3 DNA: TGTGCCAGCAGCCCGCATGGGACCTACGAGCAGTACTTC

D gene: -
clone size: -
V gene: TRBV7-3
J gene: TRBJ2-3
CDR3 protein: CASSLTAHSSTDTQYF
CDR3 DNA: TGTGCCAGCAGCTTAACGGCGCATTCTAGCACAGATACGCAGTATTTT

D gene: -
clone size: -
V gene: TRBV7-2
J gene: TRBJ2-5
CDR3 protein: CASSLIFGRGETQYF
CDR3 DNA: TGTGCCAGCAGCTTGATCTTTGGTAGGGGGGAGACCCAGTACTTC

D gene: TRBD2
clone size: -
V gene: TRBV20-1
J gene: TRBJ2-5
CDR3 protein: CSARSRTSGREGDF
CDR3 DNA: TGCAGTGCTAGAAGTCGGACTAGCGGGAGAGAGGGGGACTTC

D gene: TRBD1
clone size: many
V gene: TRBV27
J gene: TRBJ2-4
CDR3 protein: CASSPQGAQKNIQYF
CDR3 DNA: TGTGCCAGCAGCCCACAGGGGGCCCAAAAAAACATTCAGTACTTC

D gene: TRBD2
clone size: -
V gene: TRBV6-5
J gene: TRBJ2-3
CDR3 protein: CASSYSRGSGSTDTQYF
CDR3 DNA: TGTGCCAGCAGTTACTCCCGGGGTAGCGGGAGTACGGATACGCAGTATTTT

D gene: TRBD1
clone size: few
V gene: TRBV12-3/TRBV12-4
J gene: TRBJ2-1
CDR3 protein: CASSLQGARNEQFF
CDR3 DNA: TGTGCCAGCAGTTTACAGGGGGCGAGGAATGAGCAGTTCTTC